This T cell receptor beta chain was identified during a study of blood T cell repertoires in COVID-19. Study-wide background: Whether acute or convalescent, the COVID-19 samples came from the United States, Italy and Spain. T cells, B-cell-depleted T cells, or PBMCs provided the cDNA or gDNA that served as material.

J gave up 0 bases and V 5 bases, and 5 bases lay outside the gene matches. CDR3 size: 16 residues. CDR1 is SGHAT, CDR2 FQNNGV, per germline. Per the original data handling: Estimation of nucleated cell counts was performed using reference gene primer amplification. Produced via immunoSEQ multiplex PCR; TCRdb's table is partial and in-frame only. V, J and clone size are those of that table, while D and trimming were read from the DNA. The table lists around 200,000 clones, more than 65% of them singletons. V is TRBV11-2 and J is TRBJ2-1, with 9 bases identical to TRBD2. This TCR was sampled from a human donor with acute or convalescent COVID-19. The donor label of this sample is uncertain. The specimen was peripheral blood. As DNA, the CDR3 is TGTGCCAGCAGCCCTAGCGGGATTAGCTCCTACAATGAGCAGTTCTTC. As protein: CASSPSGISSYNEQFF.